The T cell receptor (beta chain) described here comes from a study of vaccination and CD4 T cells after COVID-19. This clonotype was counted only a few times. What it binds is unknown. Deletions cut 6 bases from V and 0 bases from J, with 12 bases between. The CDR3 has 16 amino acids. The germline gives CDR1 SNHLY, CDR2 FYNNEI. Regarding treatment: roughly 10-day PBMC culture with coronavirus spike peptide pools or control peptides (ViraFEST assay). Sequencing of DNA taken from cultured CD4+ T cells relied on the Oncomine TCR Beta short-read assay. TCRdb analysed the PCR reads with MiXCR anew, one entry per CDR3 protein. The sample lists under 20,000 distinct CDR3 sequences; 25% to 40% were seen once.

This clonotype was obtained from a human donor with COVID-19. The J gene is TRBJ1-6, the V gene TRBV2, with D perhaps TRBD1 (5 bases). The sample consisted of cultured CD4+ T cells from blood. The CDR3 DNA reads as TGTGCCAGCAGGGGGGACGGAAGCTCCTATAATTCACCCCTCCACTTT. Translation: CASRGDGSSYNSPLHF.